Listed below are T cell receptor beta chains from one sample, sequenced in a study of cytomegalovirus exposure and HLA in healthy donors. Sequencing used immunoSEQ multiplex PCR; TCRdb keeps in-frame clones, though not all of them. The repertoire holds approximately 70,000 clones, with approximately 63% as singletons. Sequences were obtained from PBMCs. The receptors derive from a woman aged 50 to 60 in good health and CMV-seropositive. The CDR3 runs from the conserved cysteine through the conserved F or W. D genes are given only for firm matches. Expanded clones are given a class, and other clones once, few, many or no size at all.

V gene,clone size,J gene,D gene,CDR3 protein,CDR3 DNA
TRBV7-2,.,TRBJ1-1,TRBD1,CASSLVGGQMNTEAFF,TGTGCCAGCAGCTTAGTAGGGGGACAGATGAACACTGAAGCTTTCTTT
TRBV7-9,.,TRBJ2-1,TRBD2,CASSSTSVAYNEQFF,TGTGCCAGCAGTTCAACTAGCGTTGCCTACAATGAGCAGTTCTTC
TRBV27,.,TRBJ2-3,.,CASRRHDFQSTDTQYF,TGTGCCAGCAGAAGGCACGACTTCCAAAGCACAGATACGCAGTATTTT
TRBV7-9,.,TRBJ2-5,.,CASSLMRELETQYF,TGTGCCAGCAGCTTAATGAGGGAACTAGAGACCCAGTACTTC
TRBV6-5,few,TRBJ1-2,.,CASSDFQDNYYGYTF,TGTGCCAGCAGTGACTTCCAGGACAACTACTATGGCTACACCTTC
TRBV6-6,.,TRBJ2-3,.,CASSLTRTVSTDTQYF,TGTGCCAGCAGCCTCACCCGGACAGTCAGCACAGATACGCAGTATTTT
TRBV7-2,.,TRBJ1-6,.,CASSFTYTAFGALHF,TGTGCCAGCAGCTTTACCTATACAGCGTTCGGGGCCCTCCACTTT
TRBV9,.,TRBJ1-1,.,CASSAQGMNTEAFF,TGTGCCAGCAGCGCTCAGGGCATGAACACTGAAGCTTTCTTT
TRBV10-3,.,TRBJ1-5,.,CAISEGQWQPQHF,TGTGCCATCAGTGAAGGACAGTGGCAGCCCCAGCATTTT
TRBV14,.,TRBJ1-2,TRBD1,CASSLTGAASIFYGYTF,TGTGCCAGCAGCTTGACAGGGGCCGCTTCCATCTTCTATGGCTACACCTTC
TRBV11-2,.,TRBJ2-5,TRBD1,CASSFPMGTGGETQYF,TGTGCCAGCAGCTTCCCCATGGGGACAGGGGGAGAGACCCAGTACTTC
TRBV6-5,.,TRBJ1-1,TRBD1,CASSRERGGGKAFF,TGTGCCAGCAGTCGAGAAAGAGGGGGCGGTAAAGCTTTCTTT
TRBV9,.,TRBJ2-2,TRBD2,CASSHASGANTGELFF,TGTGCCAGCAGCCACGCTAGCGGGGCGAACACCGGGGAGCTGTTTTTT
TRBV9,.,TRBJ2-2,TRBD2,CASSVGGGSITGELFF,TGTGCCAGCAGCGTAGGCGGGGGGAGCATCACCGGGGAGCTGTTTTTT
TRBV27,.,TRBJ1-4,.,CASSFVWAGTNEKLFF,TGTGCCAGCAGTTTCGTCTGGGCCGGAACTAATGAAAAACTGTTTTTT
TRBV6-1,.,TRBJ2-7,TRBD1,CASSRDRGSYEQYF,TGTGCCAGCAGTAGGGACAGGGGCTCCTACGAGCAGTACTTC
TRBV7-6,.,TRBJ1-3,TRBD1,CASSSRDRLTSGNTIYF,TGTGCCAGCAGCTCCCGGGACAGGCTGACCTCTGGAAACACCATATATTTT
TRBV11-3,.,TRBJ1-6,.,CASSLSGSPLHF,TGTGCCAGCAGCTTATCGGGGTCACCCCTCCACTTT
TRBV2,.,TRBJ1-2,.,CASRPASTAYGYTF,TGTGCCAGTCGGCCCGCCTCGACAGCTTATGGCTACACCTTC
TRBV6-5,.,TRBJ1-1,.,CASSYDRKGEAFF,TGTGCCAGCAGTTACGACAGGAAGGGTGAAGCTTTCTTT
TRBV6-5,.,TRBJ1-4,TRBD1,CASSYSRTGREKLFF,TGTGCCAGCAGTTACTCGAGGACAGGGCGTGAAAAACTGTTTTTT
TRBV7-2,.,TRBJ1-4,.,CASSFGGAGTTNEKLFF,TGTGCCAGCAGCTTTGGGGGGGCAGGGACAACTAATGAAAAACTGTTTTTT
TRBV5-1,.,TRBJ1-4,TRBD1,CASSKNPGGLTPATNEKLFF,TGCGCCAGCAGCAAAAACCCAGGGGGTCTGACCCCGGCAACTAATGAAAAACTGTTTTTT
TRBV19,few,TRBJ1-4,.,CATGGRIEKLFF,TGTGCCACCGGAGGGCGGATTGAAAAACTGTTTTTT
TRBV5-1,.,TRBJ2-7,TRBD1,CASSLASGQYEQYF,TGCGCCAGCAGCTTGGCCTCGGGACAGTACGAGCAGTACTTC
TRBV5-1,once,TRBJ2-3,TRBD1,CASRTGTAITTSTDTQYF,TGCGCCAGCAGAACCGGGACAGCAATAACCACTAGCACAGATACGCAGTATTTT